Each of the 14 T cell receptor beta chains below was sequenced from the same sample in a study of T-cell memory formation after mild COVID-19. Each CDR3 protein is one row after TCRdb ran MiXCR on the 5' RACE reads. The sample has approximately 100,000 distinct CDR3 sequences, roughly 25% seen once. The sample consisted of PBMCs or a T cell subset sorted from them (not recorded which). These receptors came from a man aged 18 to 30 who had mild COVID-19 (a few samples of this study predate the infection). Cell type and time point are not known.

Only a few counts were recorded for this clonotype. This chain uses TRBV20-1 with TRBJ2-1, with 15 positions matching TRBD2. V gave up 3 bases and J gave up 0 bases; unmatched junction bases: 3. CDR3 size: 17 residues. Germline V gene sequence: CDR1 DFQATT, CDR2 SNEGSKA (reference sequence). The CDR3 here is CSARGTSGGHSYNEQFF. CDR3 nucleotides: TGCAGTGCTAGGGGGACTAGCGGGGGGCACTCCTACAATGAGCAGTTCTTC.

The chain links TRBV12-3 or TRBV12-4 to TRBJ2-7; D gene unclear. The V end was cut by 4 bases, the J end by 2 bases, with 9 bases between. The CDR3 has 13 residues. CDR3 residues: CASSYAVAYEQYF. CDR3 nucleotide sequence: TGTGCCAGCAGTTACGCGGTCGCCTACGAGCAGTACTTC.

This sequence joins TRBV10-3 and TRBJ2-5, with D possibly TRBD2 on 6 matching bases. Trimming shortened V by 3 bases and J by 0 bases, and 26 bases separated the two germline ends. The CDR3 contains 20 residues. Per the germline V gene, CDR1 is ENHRY and CDR2 is SYGVKD. The CDR3, as DNA: TGTGCCATCAGTGAATGGGGATGGGGGGTCCCCCCACTCTACCAAGAGACCCAGTACTTC. Its protein product is CAISEWGWGVPPLYQETQYF.

Only a few counts were recorded for this clonotype. The V gene is TRBV7-9, the J gene TRBJ2-1; 11 nucleotides align to TRBD2. The germline V gene has CDR1 SEHNR and CDR2 FQNEAQ (reference sequence). Trimming removed 1 base from V and 5 bases from J; junction bases left unmatched: 1. CDR3 length: 15 residues. The CDR3 coding sequence is TGTGCCAGCAGCTTAGTGGGACTAGCGGACAATGAGCAGTTCTTC. Translating it yields CASSLVGLADNEQFF. Together with reference TRBV7-9 and TRBJ2-1, the CDR3 gives the full variable domain: DTGVSQNPRHKITKRGQNVTFRCDPISEHNRLYWYRQTLGQGPEFLTYFQNEAQLEKSRLLSDRFSAERPKGSFSTLEIQRTEQGDSAMYLCASSLVGLADNEQFFGPGTRLTVL.

This chain connects TRBV6-1 to TRBJ1-2; D is ambiguous. The V gene lost 2 bases and the J gene lost 4 bases, with 11 bases spanning the gap. The CDR3 runs 14 residues. From germline, CDR1 is MNHNS and CDR2 SASEGT. The CDR3 bases are TGTGCCAGCAGTGAACAAAGGACGGCCTATGGCTACACCTTC. Translating it yields CASSEQRTAYGYTF.

This chain joins TRBV6-5 and TRBJ2-1; D assignment may be TRBD1 or TRBD2 (5 bases each). V lost 6 bases, J lost 7 bases, and 16 bases lay in between. This CDR3 comprises 14 residues. Germline V gene lookup returns CDR1 MNHEY and CDR2 SVGAGI. The CDR3 protein is CASSQGRSGNEQFF. The CDR3, as DNA: TGTGCCAGCAGCCAGGGACGCTCTGGGAATGAGCAGTTCTTC.

This clonotype was seen only a few times. The rearrangement joins TRBV4-2 to TRBJ2-5, with TRBD2 as a possible D gene (6 bases). Germline V gene sequence: CDR1 LGHNA, CDR2 YNFKEQ. The CDR3 spans 16 residues. V shed 2 bases and J shed 4 bases, with 17 bases lying between them. DNA for the CDR3: TGTGCCAGCAGCCAATCGACGGGTGGGGGAGGAGAGACCCAGTACTTC. Translating it yields CASSQSTGGGGETQYF.

V is TRBV27 and J is TRBJ2-5, with 13 bases fitting TRBD2. Trimming cost V 6 bases and J 0 bases; bases outside gene matches: 13. This CDR3 spans 19 amino acids. Looked up from germline, CDR1 is MNHEY and CDR2 is SMNVEV (reference sequence). CDR3 in amino acids: CASSPFTGTSGEYQETQYF. CDR3 DNA sequence: TGTGCCAGCAGCCCTTTTACCGGGACTAGCGGGGAGTACCAAGAGACCCAGTACTTC.

This clonotype was seen a few times. The chain recombines TRBV6-2 or TRBV6-3 with TRBJ2-7; D uncertain. Germline CDR1 is MNHEY and CDR2 is SVGEGT. Trimming removed 4 bases from V and 2 bases from J, with 12 bases in between. The CDR3 is 14 residues long. This CDR3 is CASSSPTDTYEQYF. The CDR3 DNA follows: TGTGCCAGCAGTTCCCCGACCGATACCTACGAGCAGTACTTC.

This clonotype has a handful of counts. The chain uses TRBV6-1 and TRBJ1-1, with D uncertain. Trimming removed 7 bases from V and 2 bases from J, with 5 bases in between. The CDR3 spans 11 residues. Germline CDR1 is MNHNS and CDR2 is SASEGT. The DNA for the CDR3 is TGTGCCAGCACTCAAAACACTGAAGCTTTCTTT. It specifies CASTQNTEAFF.

This sequence joins TRBV7-8 and TRBJ2-1; D is uncertain. Germline V gene data show CDR1 as SGHVS and CDR2 as FQNEAQ. This CDR3 contains 15 residues. V was clipped by 1 base and J by 2 bases, with 9 bases between them. CDR3 in DNA: TGTGCCAGCAGCTTAGGGGTGGTTACCTACAATGAGCAGTTCTTC. Its protein product is CASSLGVVTYNEQFF.

The table lists this clonotype with many counts. V usage is TRBV5-1 and J usage is TRBJ1-1, with 8 bases aligning to TRBD1. Trimming at V came to 2 bases and at J to 4 bases, leaving 4 bases not matched to a gene. This CDR3 region has 14 residues. The germline V gene has CDR1 SGHRS and CDR2 YFSETQ. The CDR3 region has the DNA TGCGCCAGCAGCTTCTCCAGGGGGCCCACTGAAGCTTTCTTT. Translating gives CASSFSRGPTEAFF.

The chain combines TRBV19 with TRBJ1-2; D is unclear. The V gene lost 10 bases and the J gene lost 4 bases, with 16 bases spanning the gap. The CDR3 length is 13 residues. Germline V lookup: CDR1 LNHDA, CDR2 SQIVND (reference sequence). The CDR3 spells CATTRAEGYGYTF. The CDR3 coding sequence is TGTGCCACGACTCGGGCCGAGGGCTATGGCTACACCTTC.

The V call is TRBV12-3 or TRBV12-4, the J call TRBJ1-4; no reliable D call. This CDR3 has 13 amino acids. V lost 6 bases and J 4 bases, leaving 9 bases between the germline ends. This CDR3 reads CASSYHSNEKLFF. CDR3 coding DNA: TGTGCCAGCAGCTACCACAGTAATGAAAAACTGTTTTTT.